One sample yielded the 5 T cell receptor beta chains listed below, sequenced in a study of cytomegalovirus exposure and HLA in healthy donors. PCR amplification relied on 60 Vbeta primers (plus 13 Jbeta primers). The data were produced by immunoSEQ multiplex PCR, yet TCRdb's version contains in-frame clones alone and is incomplete. The sample lists about 130,000 clones, around 82% occurring once. Material: PBMCs. The origin of the receptors is a female donor in good health and CMV-seronegative.

This clone has a handful of counts. The CDR3 DNA reads as TGTGCCAGCAGCTTTGGGCTTAATCAGCCCCAGCATTTT. Amino acids: CASSFGLNQPQHF. J is TRBJ1-5 and V is TRBV7-3; D gene ambiguous. The CDR3 totals 13 residues. CDR1 SGHTA and CDR2 FQGTGA come from the germline V gene. Trimming took off 3 bases at V and 4 bases at J, with 7 bases between the two ends.

The CDR3 DNA sequence: TGTGCCAGCAGCAGCGGGGCAGGGCGAGATAATGAAAAACTGTTTTTT. Its translation: CASSSGAGRDNEKLFF. The rearrangement links TRBV5-4 to TRBJ1-4, with D maybe TRBD1 (5 bases). This CDR3 region has 16 residues. V gave up 4 bases and J gave up 4 bases, with 17 bases separating them. The V gene's germline CDR1 is SGHNT and CDR2 YYREEE (reference sequence).

V is TRBV15 and J is TRBJ2-2, with 9 bases lining up with TRBD1. V gave up 3 bases and J gave up 4 bases; unmatched junction bases: 6. The germline CDR1 and CDR2 sequences are LNHNV and YYDKDF (reference sequence). The CDR3 contains 16 residues. The DNA for the CDR3 is TGTGCCACCAGCAGTCCGGGACAGGGAGCCACCGGGGAGCTGTTTTTT. This codes for CATSSPGQGATGELFF.

The chain uses TRBV5-1 and TRBJ1-1; unclear D gene. Trimming took 0 bases from V and 3 from J, leaving 12 bases between them. The CDR3 has 15 amino acids. Per the germline V gene, CDR1 is SGHRS and CDR2 is YFSETQ. CDR3 coding DNA: TGCGCCAGCAGCTTGGGTGGCGGTTGGGACACTGAAGCTTTCTTT. As protein: CASSLGGGWDTEAFF.

The V gene is TRBV2, the J gene TRBJ1-3; TRBD1 matches 7 bases. The trim removed 11 bases at V and 0 bases at J, leaving 10 bases unmatched. Germline V CDR1 and CDR2: SNHLY, FYNNEI. The CDR3 totals 15 residues. This CDR3 reads CAARDSDVSGNTIYF. In nucleotides, the CDR3 is TGTGCCGCCAGGGACAGCGACGTCTCTGGAAACACCATATATTTT.